This entry is about one TCR beta chain. Original handling: Amplification with reference gene primers provided the estimates of nucleated cell counts. Sequencing was performed with immunoSEQ multiplex PCR; in TCRdb, only in-frame clones are kept and a portion is missing. Clonal size and the V and J genes are those of that table, whereas D and trimming came from the DNA. This table holds approximately 80,000 clones, 82% found once. The sample belongs to a study of blood T cell repertoires in COVID-19. Study as a whole: Collection of acute and convalescent COVID-19 samples took place in the United States, Italy and Spain. Sources were T cells, B-cell-depleted T cells, or PBMCs; the material itself was cDNA or gDNA.

Germline V lookup: CDR1 MRHNA, CDR2 SNTAGT. This CDR3 is 14 amino acids long. Trimming pared 0 bases from V and 7 bases from J, leaving 9 bases between. Sample: peripheral blood. This TCR came from a human donor in a cohort sampled during active COVID-19. The rearrangement links TRBV6-4 to TRBJ2-2; no definite D call. CDR3 nucleotides: TGTGCCAGCAGTGACTCGATCCGAGGCGGGGAGCTGTTTTTT. Translated: CASSDSIRGGELFF.